The present T cell receptor beta chain was sequenced within a study of blood T cell repertoires in COVID-19. Study at large: Samples came from the United States, Italy and Spain, spanning acute and convalescent COVID-19. Sources were T cells, B-cell-depleted T cells, or PBMCs; the material itself was cDNA or gDNA.

Authors' data handling: Amplification with reference gene primers provided the estimates of nucleated cell counts. The repertoire was sequenced with immunoSEQ multiplex PCR; TCRdb's copy has only in-frame clones and lacks some. V and J calls plus clone size are reproduced from that table; the DNA served to infer D and trimming. This table has 200,000 to 250,000 clones, roughly 85% appearing once. This clone was found once. V was clipped by 6 bases and J by 3 bases, with 8 bases between them. The V gene's germline CDR1 is MNHEY and CDR2 SMNVEV (reference sequence). The CDR3 extends over 12 amino acids.

Specimen: peripheral blood. The rearrangement uses TRBV27 and TRBJ1-1; D is undetermined. This clonotype originated in a woman between 18 and 30 years old with acute or convalescent COVID-19. The CDR3 DNA reads TGTGCCAGCAGGGACGGGGACACTGAAGCTTTCTTT. Protein: CASRDGDTEAFF.